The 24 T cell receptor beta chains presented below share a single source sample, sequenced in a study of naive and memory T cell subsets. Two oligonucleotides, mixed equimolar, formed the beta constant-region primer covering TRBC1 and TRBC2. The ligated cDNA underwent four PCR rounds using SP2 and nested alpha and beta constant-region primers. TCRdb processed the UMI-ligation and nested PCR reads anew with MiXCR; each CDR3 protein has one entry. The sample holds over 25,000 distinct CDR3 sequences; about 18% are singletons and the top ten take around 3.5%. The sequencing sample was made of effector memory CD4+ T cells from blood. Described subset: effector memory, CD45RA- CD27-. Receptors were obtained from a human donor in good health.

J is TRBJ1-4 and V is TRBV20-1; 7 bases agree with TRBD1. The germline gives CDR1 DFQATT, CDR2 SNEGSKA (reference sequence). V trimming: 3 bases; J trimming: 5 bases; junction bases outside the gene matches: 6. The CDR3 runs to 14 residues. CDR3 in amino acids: CSASRQGLNEKLFF. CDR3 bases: TGCAGTGCTAGCCGACAGGGACTAAATGAAAAACTGTTTTTT.

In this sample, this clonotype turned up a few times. The CDR3: CSTRGGYEQYF. The CDR3 DNA is TGCAGTACTCGGGGAGGGTACGAGCAGTACTTC. The chain combines TRBV20-1 with TRBJ2-7; 7 nucleotides agree with TRBD2. V shed 8 bases and J 4 bases; nucleotides not matched to a gene: 5. Germline V lookup: CDR1 DFQATT, CDR2 SNEGSKA (reference sequence). The CDR3 contains 11 residues.

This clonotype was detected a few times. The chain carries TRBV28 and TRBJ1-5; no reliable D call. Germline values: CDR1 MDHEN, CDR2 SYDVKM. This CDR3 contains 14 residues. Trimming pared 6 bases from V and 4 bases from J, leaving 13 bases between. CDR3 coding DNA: TGTGCCAGCAGAGCGGGTAATTTTAATCAGCCCCAGCATTTT. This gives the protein CASRAGNFNQPQHF.

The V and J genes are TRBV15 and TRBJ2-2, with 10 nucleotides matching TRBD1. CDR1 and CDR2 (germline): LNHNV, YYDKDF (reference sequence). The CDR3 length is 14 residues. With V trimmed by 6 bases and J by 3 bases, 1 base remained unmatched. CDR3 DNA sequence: TGTGCCACCAGGGGACAGGGGTACACCGGGGAGCTGTTTTTT. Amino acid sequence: CATRGQGYTGELFF.

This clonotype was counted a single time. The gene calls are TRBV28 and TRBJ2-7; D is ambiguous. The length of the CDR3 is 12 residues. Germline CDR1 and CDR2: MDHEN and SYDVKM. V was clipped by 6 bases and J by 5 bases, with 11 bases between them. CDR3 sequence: CASSPQLHEQYF. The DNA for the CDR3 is TGTGCCAGCAGCCCTCAACTGCACGAGCAGTACTTC.

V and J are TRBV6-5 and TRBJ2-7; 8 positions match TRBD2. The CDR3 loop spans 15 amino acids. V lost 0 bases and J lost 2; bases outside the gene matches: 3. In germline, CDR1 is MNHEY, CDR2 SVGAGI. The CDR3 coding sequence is TGTGCCAGCAGTTACTCCCGTAGCGGGGCCTACGAGCAGTACTTC. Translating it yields CASSYSRSGAYEQYF.

CDR3 residues: CSATLREGPYNEQFF. The CDR3 nucleotides are TGCAGTGCTACCTTGCGGGAGGGCCCCTACAATGAGCAGTTCTTC. The rearrangement links TRBV20-1 to TRBJ2-1, with 9 positions matching TRBD2. CDR1 DFQATT and CDR2 SNEGSKA come from the germline V gene (reference sequence). J lost 2 bases, V lost 4 bases, and 6 bases had no gene match. The CDR3 extends over 15 amino acids.

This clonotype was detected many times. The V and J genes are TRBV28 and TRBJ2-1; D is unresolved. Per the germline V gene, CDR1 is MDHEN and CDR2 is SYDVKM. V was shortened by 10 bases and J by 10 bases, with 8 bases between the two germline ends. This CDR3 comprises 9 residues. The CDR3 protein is CAIKSEQFF. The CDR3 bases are TGTGCCATCAAATCGGAGCAGTTCTTC.

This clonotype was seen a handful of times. The CDR3: CASSLWGARGPYNEQFF. In DNA, the CDR3 is TGTGCCAGCAGTTTATGGGGGGCCCGCGGGCCCTACAATGAGCAGTTCTTC. V usage is TRBV27 and J usage is TRBJ2-1; D could derive from TRBD1 or TRBD2 (6 bases each). The V end lost 1 base, the J end lost 2 bases, and 15 bases lay between the germline ends. Germline CDR1 MNHEY, CDR2 SMNVEV (reference sequence). The CDR3 covers 17 residues.

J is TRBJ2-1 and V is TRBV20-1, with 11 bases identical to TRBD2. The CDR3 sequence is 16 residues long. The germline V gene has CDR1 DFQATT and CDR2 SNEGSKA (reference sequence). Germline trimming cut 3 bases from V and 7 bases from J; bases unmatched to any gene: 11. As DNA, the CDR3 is TGCAGTGCTAGTAGACTAGCGGGAAGCAGTAGGAATGAGCAGTTCTTC. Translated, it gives CSASRLAGSSRNEQFF.

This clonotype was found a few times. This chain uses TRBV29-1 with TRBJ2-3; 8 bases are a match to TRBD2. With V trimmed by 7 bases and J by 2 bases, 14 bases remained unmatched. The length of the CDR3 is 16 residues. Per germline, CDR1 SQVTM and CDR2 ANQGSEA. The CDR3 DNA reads TGCAGCGCCGGGACAATAGCGGGAAGAAACACAGATACGCAGTATTTT. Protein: CSAGTIAGRNTDTQYF.

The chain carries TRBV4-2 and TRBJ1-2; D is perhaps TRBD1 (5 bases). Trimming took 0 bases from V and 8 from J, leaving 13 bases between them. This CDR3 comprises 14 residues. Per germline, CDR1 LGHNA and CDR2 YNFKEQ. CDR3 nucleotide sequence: TGTGCCAGCAGCCAAGATCGGACACCTGGAGGCTACACCTTC. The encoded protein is CASSQDRTPGGYTF.

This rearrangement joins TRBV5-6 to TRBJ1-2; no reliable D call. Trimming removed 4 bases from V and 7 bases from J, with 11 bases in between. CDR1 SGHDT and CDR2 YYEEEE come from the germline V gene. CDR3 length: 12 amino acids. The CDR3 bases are TGTGCCAGCAGCGCGCCCAGGACTGGCTACACCTTC. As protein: CASSAPRTGYTF.

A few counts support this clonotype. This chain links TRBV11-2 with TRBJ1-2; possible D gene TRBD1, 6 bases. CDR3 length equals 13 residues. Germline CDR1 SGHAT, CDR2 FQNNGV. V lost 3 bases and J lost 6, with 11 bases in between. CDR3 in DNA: TGTGCCAGCAGCTTCCAGAGGGGGAATGGCTACACCTTC. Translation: CASSFQRGNGYTF.

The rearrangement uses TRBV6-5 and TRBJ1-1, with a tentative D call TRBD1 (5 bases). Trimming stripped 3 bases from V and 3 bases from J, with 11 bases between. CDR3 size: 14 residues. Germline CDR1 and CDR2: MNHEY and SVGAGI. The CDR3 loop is CASSYGGFDTEAFF. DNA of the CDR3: TGTGCCAGCAGTTATGGGGGATTCGACACTGAAGCTTTCTTT.

CDR3 coding DNA: TGTGCCAGCAGTTTACTGGCGGGAGCGGTCGGGGAGCTGTTTTTT. Amino acid sequence: CASSLLAGAVGELFF. The chain has TRBV28 and TRBJ2-2; 7 bases fit TRBD2. The V and J ends lost 2 bases and 7 bases, in that order; junction bases with no gene match: 7. This CDR3 comprises 15 residues. The V gene's germline CDR1 is MDHEN and CDR2 SYDVKM.

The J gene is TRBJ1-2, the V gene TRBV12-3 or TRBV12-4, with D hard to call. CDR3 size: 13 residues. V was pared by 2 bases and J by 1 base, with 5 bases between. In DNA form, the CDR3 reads TGTGCCAGCAGTTTACAAGATAACTATGGCTACACCTTC. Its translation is CASSLQDNYGYTF.

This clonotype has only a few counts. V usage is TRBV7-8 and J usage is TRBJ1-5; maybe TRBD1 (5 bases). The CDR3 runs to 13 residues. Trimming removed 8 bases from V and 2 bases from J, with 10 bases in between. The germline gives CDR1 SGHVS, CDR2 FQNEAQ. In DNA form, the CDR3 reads TGTGCCAGCGGAAAACAGGGCAATCAGCCCCAGCATTTT. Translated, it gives CASGKQGNQPQHF.

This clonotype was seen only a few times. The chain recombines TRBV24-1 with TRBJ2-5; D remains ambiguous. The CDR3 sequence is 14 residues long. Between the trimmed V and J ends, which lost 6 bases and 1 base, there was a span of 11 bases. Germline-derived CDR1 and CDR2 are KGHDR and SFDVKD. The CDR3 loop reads CATSSLRPQETQYF. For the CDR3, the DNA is TGTGCCACCAGTTCGCTGAGGCCCCAAGAGACCCAGTACTTC.

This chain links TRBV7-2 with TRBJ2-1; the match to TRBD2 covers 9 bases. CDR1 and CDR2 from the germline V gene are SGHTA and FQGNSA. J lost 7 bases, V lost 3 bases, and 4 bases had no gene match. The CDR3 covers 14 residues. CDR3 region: CASSLELAGNEQFF. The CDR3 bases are TGTGCCAGCAGCTTGGAACTAGCGGGTAATGAGCAGTTCTTC.

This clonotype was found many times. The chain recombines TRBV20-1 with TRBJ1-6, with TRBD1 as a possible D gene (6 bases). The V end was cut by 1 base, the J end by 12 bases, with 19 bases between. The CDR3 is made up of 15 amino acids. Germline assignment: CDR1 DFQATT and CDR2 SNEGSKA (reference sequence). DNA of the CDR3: TGCAGTGCTAGAGTCCCAGGGGACGGGGCGGGACCCCTCCACTTT. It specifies CSARVPGDGAGPLHF.

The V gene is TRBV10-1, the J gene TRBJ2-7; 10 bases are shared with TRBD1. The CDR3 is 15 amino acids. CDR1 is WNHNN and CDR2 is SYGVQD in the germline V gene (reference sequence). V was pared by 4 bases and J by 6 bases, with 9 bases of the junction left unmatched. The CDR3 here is CASSALGQGSAEQYF. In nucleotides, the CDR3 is TGCGCCAGCAGTGCTCTGGGACAGGGGTCAGCCGAGCAGTACTTC.

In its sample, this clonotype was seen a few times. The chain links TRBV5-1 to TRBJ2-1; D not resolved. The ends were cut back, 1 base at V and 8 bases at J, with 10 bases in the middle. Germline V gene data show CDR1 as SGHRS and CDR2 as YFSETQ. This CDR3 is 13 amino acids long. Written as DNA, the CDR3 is TGCGCCAGCAGCTTGAATTGGGTGGATGAGCAGTTCTTC. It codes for CASSLNWVDEQFF. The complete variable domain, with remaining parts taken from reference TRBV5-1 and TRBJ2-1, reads KAGVTQTPRYLIKTRGQQVTLSCSPISGHRSVSWYQQTPGQGLQFLFEYFSETQRNKGNFPGRFSGRQFSNSRSEMNVSTLELGDSALYLCASSLNWVDEQFFGPGTRLTVL.

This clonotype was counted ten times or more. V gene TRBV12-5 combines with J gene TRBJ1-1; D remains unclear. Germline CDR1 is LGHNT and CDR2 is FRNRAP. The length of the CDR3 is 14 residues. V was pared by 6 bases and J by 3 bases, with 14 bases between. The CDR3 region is CASGLDGFDTEAFF. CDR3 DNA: TGTGCTAGTGGCCTTGACGGGTTCGACACTGAAGCTTTCTTT.